The next 27 T cell receptor beta chains were all read from a single sample in a study of T cell responses to AZD1222 COVID-19 vaccine. Some clones are missing from TCRdb's copy, which holds only in-frame ones; the method was immunoSEQ multiplex PCR. The table has 130,000 to 150,000 clones, roughly 90% seen once. Sequences were derived from peripheral blood, sampled 28 days after the second dose of the MenACWY control vaccine. All receptors come from an adult who received the MenACWY meningococcal vaccine as a control.

The chain carries TRBV28 and TRBJ2-3; D is perhaps TRBD1 or TRBD2 (7 bases each). Trimming took 6 bases from V and 10 from J, leaving 17 bases between them. Germline lookup yields CDR1 MDHEN and CDR2 SYDVKM. The CDR3 runs to 13 residues. CDR3 in DNA: TGTGCCAGCAGCCAGGGGGGGAGGCCTTCGCAGTATTTT. It encodes CASSQGGRPSQYF.

This clone was detected only once. J is TRBJ2-1 and V is TRBV4-2; tentative D call: TRBD1 (5 bases). CDR1 and CDR2 (germline): LGHNA, YNFKEQ. The ends were cut back, 0 bases at V and 7 bases at J, with 19 bases in the middle. The CDR3 is 17 residues long. CDR3 sequence: CASSQDKWGQGRNEQFF. The CDR3, as DNA: TGTGCCAGCAGCCAAGATAAGTGGGGTCAGGGTAGGAATGAGCAGTTCTTC.

J is TRBJ1-1 and V is TRBV28; D unclear. Germline V CDR1 and CDR2: MDHEN, SYDVKM. The ends were cut back, 3 bases at V and 6 bases at J, with 8 bases in the middle. The CDR3 has 12 residues. The CDR3 region is CASSLGGPEAFF. CDR3 coding DNA: TGTGCCAGCAGTTTGGGAGGGCCTGAAGCTTTCTTT.

The chain has TRBV5-1 and TRBJ2-5; D remains unclear. Trimming left V 0 bases short and J 2 bases short, with 5 bases between. The CDR3 covers 13 residues. Germline V gene data show CDR1 as SGHRS and CDR2 as YFSETQ. In DNA, the CDR3 is TGCGCCAGCAGCTTGGTAGTTCAAGAGACCCAGTACTTC. Translated: CASSLVVQETQYF.

This chain connects TRBV2 to TRBJ2-3, with 8 bases that match TRBD2. CDR3 length: 16 residues. Unmatched junction bases numbered 15, after V lost 8 bases and J lost 5 bases. Germline V gives CDR1 SNHLY, CDR2 FYNNEI. The CDR3 region is CASLQAGGGSRDTQYF. The CDR3 DNA is TGTGCCAGCCTCCAGGCCGGCGGGGGGTCTAGAGATACGCAGTATTTT.

This chain joins TRBV12-5 and TRBJ1-3; no clear D gene. The CDR3 consists of 16 residues. Per the germline V gene, CDR1 is LGHNT and CDR2 is FRNRAP. V dropped 0 bases and J dropped 0 bases, with 9 bases sitting between them. Here the CDR3 reads CASGLVQPISGNTIYF. In nucleotides, the CDR3 is TGTGCTAGTGGTTTGGTGCAGCCGATCTCTGGAAACACCATATATTTT.

The CDR3 region is CASSPAAQETQYF. CDR3 nucleotides: TGTGCCAGCAGTCCAGCGGCCCAAGAGACCCAGTACTTC. The genes are TRBV12-3 or TRBV12-4 and TRBJ2-5; perhaps TRBD2 as D (5 bases). The CDR3 extends over 13 amino acids. The V end was cut by 5 bases, the J end by 1 base, with 8 bases between.

The rearrangement links TRBV13 to TRBJ1-5, with D unclear. From germline, CDR1 is PRHDT and CDR2 FYEKMQ (reference sequence). The CDR3 is 15 amino acids. With 1 base removed from V and 1 base from J, the gap between germline ends came to 8 bases. The CDR3 reads CASSLEDGSNQPQHF. In nucleotides, the CDR3 is TGTGCCAGCAGCTTAGAGGACGGAAGCAATCAGCCCCAGCATTTT.

The genes are TRBV7-2 and TRBJ1-2; the D is unclear. CDR1 is SGHTA and CDR2 is FQGNSA in the germline V gene. V was pared by 2 bases and J by 8 bases, with 15 bases between. This CDR3 is 14 amino acids long. CDR3: CASSLILSGGGYTF. As DNA, the CDR3 is TGTGCCAGCAGCTTAATACTTTCGGGCGGCGGCTACACCTTC.

This chain connects TRBV4-3 to TRBJ1-2, with a weak D call TRBD1 (5 bases). This CDR3 is built from 14 residues. V was cut by 0 bases and J by 8 bases, with 13 bases left in between. Germline CDR1 reads LGHNA; CDR2 reads YSLEER. The CDR3 region has the DNA TGCGCCAGCAGCCAAGACTTGAAAGGACAAGGCTACACCTTC. It encodes CASSQDLKGQGYTF.

This sequence joins TRBV30 and TRBJ2-7; 8 positions agree with TRBD2. With 2 bases clipped from V and 3 bases from J, the junction kept 9 bases outside the gene matches. Germline V gene data show CDR1 as GTSNPN and CDR2 as SVGIG (reference sequence). This CDR3 has 15 amino acids. The CDR3 sequence is CAWSQAGENIYEQYF. The CDR3 nucleotides are TGTGCCTGGAGTCAAGCGGGAGAGAACATCTACGAGCAGTACTTC.

CDR3 amino acids: CASSASGPRKGNTIYF. CDR3 nucleotides: TGTGCCAGCAGCGCATCGGGACCCCGTAAAGGAAACACCATATATTTT. The chain recombines TRBV9 with TRBJ1-3; possibly TRBD1 for D (5 bases). Trimming removed 3 bases at V and 4 bases at J, with 17 bases between. The CDR3 is made up of 16 amino acids. CDR1 SGDLS and CDR2 YYNGEE come from the germline V gene.

The V and J genes are TRBV7-9 and TRBJ1-3; no reliable D call. V lost 1 base to trimming and J lost 1 base, with 5 bases between them. In germline, CDR1 is SEHNR, CDR2 FQNEAQ (reference sequence). The CDR3 sequence is 14 residues long. The CDR3 nucleotides are TGTGCCAGCAGCTTAGACCGTTCTGGAAACACCATATATTTT. It is translated as CASSLDRSGNTIYF. Filled out from reference TRBV7-9 and TRBJ1-3, the complete variable domain reads DTGVSQNPRHKITKRGQNVTFRCDPISEHNRLYWYRQTLGQGPEFLTYFQNEAQLEKSRLLSDRFSAERPKGSFSTLEIQRTEQGDSAMYLCASSLDRSGNTIYFGEGSWLTVV.

The chain uses TRBV11-1 and TRBJ1-1; a possible D gene is TRBD1 (5 bases). Germline V gives CDR1 SGHAT, CDR2 FQDESV (reference sequence). Deletions cut 1 base from V and 7 bases from J, with 16 bases between. The CDR3 is 15 residues long. Here the CDR3 reads CASSLDWDPGNEAFF. The CDR3 DNA is TGTGCCAGCAGCTTAGATTGGGACCCGGGCAATGAAGCTTTCTTT.

The chain recombines TRBV27 with TRBJ2-2; the match to TRBD2 covers 8 bases. Germline CDR1 MNHEY, CDR2 SMNVEV (reference sequence). V lost 8 bases and J lost 6; bases outside the gene matches: 11. There are 15 residues in the CDR3. CDR3 amino acids: CASRPGGGTAGELFF. The CDR3 region has the DNA TGTGCCAGCCGGCCCGGGGGGGGAACGGCCGGGGAGCTGTTTTTT.

The rearrangement joins TRBV7-9 to TRBJ2-3; D unclear. This CDR3 is built from 18 residues. V shed 0 bases and J shed 3 bases, with 19 bases lying between them. CDR1 is SEHNR and CDR2 is FQNEAQ in the germline V gene (reference sequence). This CDR3 reads CASSLARQAIARTDTQYF. The CDR3 nucleotides read TGTGCCAGCAGCTTAGCGCGTCAGGCCATCGCGAGAACAGATACGCAGTATTTT.

The chain has TRBV9 and TRBJ2-1, with 11 positions matching TRBD2. The CDR3 consists of 16 residues. The junction had 4 bases not matched to a gene; V was cut back by 0 bases and J by 5 bases. Germline CDR1 reads SGDLS; CDR2 reads YYNGEE. The CDR3 region has the DNA TGTGCCAGCAGCGTAGTGGTAGCGGGGGGGCACAATGAGCAGTTCTTC. Translation: CASSVVVAGGHNEQFF. Using reference TRBV9 and TRBJ2-1 for the parts outside the CDR3, the full variable domain is DSGVTQTPKHLITATGQRVTLRCSPRSGDLSVYWYQQSLDQGLQFLIQYYNGEERAKGNILERFSAQQFPDLHSELNLSSLELGDSALYFCASSVVVAGGHNEQFFGPGTRLTVL.

CDR3 nucleotide sequence: TGTGCCAGCAGCCACGGGGGACGGTGGAACACTGAAGCTTTCTTT. This translates into CASSHGGRWNTEAFF. The rearrangement links TRBV3-1 (or the pseudogene TRBV3-2) to TRBJ1-1; tentatively, D is TRBD1 (5 bases). V was trimmed by 3 bases and J by 1 base, leaving 12 bases between them. The V gene's germline CDR1 is LGHDT and CDR2 YNNKEL (reference sequence). The CDR3 has 15 amino acids.

This chain links TRBV9 with TRBJ2-7; TRBD2 is a possible D gene (5 bases). This CDR3 contains 14 residues. Germline CDR1 and CDR2: SGDLS and YYNGEE. V shed 8 bases and J shed 0 bases, with 15 bases lying between them. The chain's CDR3 is CASAGGGFSYEQYF. Written as DNA, the CDR3 is TGTGCCAGTGCAGGAGGTGGGTTCTCCTACGAGCAGTACTTC.

The chain couples TRBV7-8 to TRBJ1-5; D uncertain. Between the trimmed V and J ends, which lost 0 bases and 7 bases, there was a span of 4 bases. This CDR3 has 12 amino acids. CDR1 is SGHVS and CDR2 is FQNEAQ in the germline V gene. The CDR3 loop reads CASSLASQPQHF. The CDR3 bases are TGTGCCAGCAGCTTAGCGTCCCAGCCCCAGCATTTT.

The genes are TRBV6-1 and TRBJ1-2; a possible D gene is TRBD1 (5 bases). The V end was cut by 5 bases, the J end by 4 bases, with 14 bases between. This CDR3 comprises 14 residues. Germline V gene lookup returns CDR1 MNHNS and CDR2 SASEGT. The CDR3 sequence: CASSSDRPLYGYTF. CDR3 DNA: TGTGCCAGCAGTTCAGACAGACCCCTCTATGGCTACACCTTC.

This chain uses TRBV28 with TRBJ2-3; 9 bases are a match to TRBD1. In germline, CDR1 is MDHEN, CDR2 SYDVKM. With V trimmed by 4 bases and J by 1 base, 6 bases remained unmatched. CDR3 length: 16 amino acids. Here the CDR3 DNA reads TGTGCCAGCAGTTCAGCCCGGACAGGGGGCACAGATACGCAGTATTTT. It is translated as CASSSARTGGTDTQYF.

The chain has TRBV7-9 and TRBJ1-2; D is undetermined. Trimming shortened V by 3 bases and J by 2 bases, and 4 bases separated the two germline ends. Germline V CDR1 and CDR2: SEHNR, FQNEAQ (reference sequence). The CDR3 length is 12 residues. The CDR3 protein is CASSLGNYGYTF. In DNA form, the CDR3 reads TGTGCCAGCAGCTTGGGGAACTATGGCTACACCTTC. The full variable domain, rest sourced from reference TRBV7-9 and TRBJ1-2, is DTGVSQNPRHKITKRGQNVTFRCDPISEHNRLYWYRQTLGQGPEFLTYFQNEAQLEKSRLLSDRFSAERPKGSFSTLEIQRTEQGDSAMYLCASSLGNYGYTFGSGTRLTVV.

The chain has TRBV6-6 and TRBJ1-1; D might be TRBD1 (6 bases). Trimming stripped 7 bases from V and 1 base from J, with 10 bases between. The CDR3 extends over 13 amino acids. The germline V gene has CDR1 MNHNY and CDR2 SVGAGI (reference sequence). The CDR3 DNA sequence: TGTGCCAGCAACCCGGGACAGAACACTGAAGCTTTCTTT. This gives the protein CASNPGQNTEAFF.

This chain's CDR3 is CASSLNPGQGGSGANVLTF. The CDR3 nucleotides are TGTGCCAGCAGCTTAAACCCGGGACAGGGCGGCTCTGGGGCCAACGTCCTGACTTTC. The genes are TRBV7-2 and TRBJ2-6; 9 nucleotides line up with TRBD1. V dropped 2 bases and J dropped 0; count of bases not matched to a gene: 8. Germline-derived CDR1 and CDR2 are SGHTA and FQGNSA. The CDR3 spans 19 residues.

This chain connects TRBV14 to TRBJ1-1, with TRBD1 identical over 7 bases. The CDR3 loop spans 17 amino acids. CDR1 and CDR2 (germline): SGHDN, FVKESK. J was trimmed by 0 bases and V by 2 bases; bases with no gene match: 9. This CDR3 reads CASSQNPGQLMNTEAFF. In DNA, the CDR3 is TGTGCCAGCAGCCAAAACCCGGGACAGCTTATGAACACTGAAGCTTTCTTT.

This sequence joins TRBV28 and TRBJ1-1; unclear D gene. V was clipped by 5 bases and J by 5 bases, with 6 bases between them. The length of the CDR3 is 11 residues. Germline V gene lookup returns CDR1 MDHEN and CDR2 SYDVKM. This chain's CDR3 is CASSTRTEAFF. The CDR3 bases are TGTGCCAGCAGTACCCGGACTGAAGCTTTCTTT.